Below, 7 T cell receptor beta chains from the same sample are listed, as sequenced in a study of blood T cell repertoires in COVID-19. Data came from immunoSEQ multiplex PCR; TCRdb stores just in-frame clones and leaves some out. In the table there are around 93,000 clones, 82% of which are singletons. The sample comprised peripheral blood. The receptors stem from a man aged 80 or over with acute or convalescent COVID-19.

V and J are TRBV5-1 and TRBJ2-1; 8 nucleotides match TRBD1. The ends lost 7 bases at V and 7 bases at J; junction bases unmatched: 10. The CDR3 totals 14 residues. Germline V gives CDR1 SGHRS, CDR2 YFSETQ. CDR3 DNA sequence: TGCGCCAGCGGCAAGGACAGGGCAGGAAATGAGCAGTTCTTC. It translates to CASGKDRAGNEQFF.

This clone was recorded a few times. CDR3 region: CASSGGQGGNEQYF. DNA for the CDR3: TGCGCCAGCAGTGGGGGACAGGGAGGCAACGAGCAGTACTTC. The chain recombines TRBV10-1 with TRBJ2-7; 9 positions match TRBD1. Trimming at V came to 4 bases and at J to 5 bases, leaving 6 bases not matched to a gene. Per the germline V gene, CDR1 is WNHNN and CDR2 is SYGVQD (reference sequence). The CDR3 is 14 residues long.

The chain carries TRBV5-1 and TRBJ2-5; TRBD2 matches 11 bases. The CDR3 length is 16 residues. The V and J ends lost 2 bases and 2 bases, in that order; junction bases with no gene match: 5. The germline V gene encodes CDR1 SGHRS and CDR2 YFSETQ. The CDR3 coding sequence is TGCGCCAGCAGCTTAGACATAGCGGGGGGGCAAGAGACCCAGTACTTC. It encodes CASSLDIAGGQETQYF. Drawing the rest from reference TRBV5-1 and TRBJ2-5, the complete variable domain is KAGVTQTPRYLIKTRGQQVTLSCSPISGHRSVSWYQQTPGQGLQFLFEYFSETQRNKGNFPGRFSGRQFSNSRSEMNVSTLELGDSALYLCASSLDIAGGQETQYFGPGTRLLVL.

This clone appeared once. The J gene is TRBJ2-5, the V gene TRBV27; 8 nucleotides agree with TRBD2. Trimming took 2 bases from V and 2 from J; bases not matched to a gene: 1. Per the germline V gene, CDR1 is MNHEY and CDR2 is SMNVEV (reference sequence). This CDR3 region has 14 residues. The CDR3 sequence is CASSLAGGQETQYF. The CDR3 DNA follows: TGTGCCAGCAGTTTAGCGGGAGGACAAGAGACCCAGTACTTC.

The chain employs TRBV9 and TRBJ2-1; 9 bases agree with TRBD2. Trimming removed 6 bases from V and 7 bases from J; junction bases left unmatched: 8. CDR3 size: 14 residues. Germline V gene sequence: CDR1 SGDLS, CDR2 YYNGEE. Here the CDR3 reads CASTVSGGLNEQFF. The CDR3 DNA reads as TGTGCCAGCACTGTAAGCGGGGGGCTGAATGAGCAGTTCTTC.

The rearrangement links TRBV4-3 to TRBJ1-5, with D hard to call. The CDR3 has 14 amino acids. Germline CDR1 reads LGHNA; CDR2 reads YSLEER. The germline V and J ends were trimmed by 0 bases and 7 bases, with 10 bases remaining between them. The CDR3: CASSQDSGKQPQHF. CDR3 in DNA: TGCGCCAGCAGCCAAGATTCGGGGAAACAGCCCCAGCATTTT.

This chain uses TRBV10-1 with TRBJ2-7; D perhaps matches TRBD1 (5 bases). Germline V gives CDR1 WNHNN, CDR2 SYGVQD (reference sequence). The CDR3 covers 13 residues. V was clipped by 5 bases and J by 7 bases, with 15 bases between them. The CDR3 is CASSQYQGGEQYF. CDR3 nucleotides: TGCGCCAGCAGTCAGTATCAGGGTGGGGAGCAGTACTTC.